What follows are 13 T cell receptor beta chains derived from one specimen sequenced in a study of blood T cells in healthy people across ages. Next came a second PCR, run for about 6 to 11 cycles, which used a sample-barcoded 5' primer along with a J-beta primer mix. TCRdb re-called the 5' RACE reads through MiXCR, storing one row per CDR3 protein. The table has 750,000 to 950,000 distinct CDR3 sequences, around 25% seen once; the top ten hold around 3%. The sample was also linked to a second study, of T cells of mothers and their children.

Sequencing input: blood. The receptor set was obtained from a boy between 10 and 17 years old in good health.

In its sample, this clonotype was seen a few times. The chain employs TRBV12-3 or TRBV12-4 and TRBJ2-7, with TRBD1 identical over 9 bases. The CDR3 consists of 14 residues. J gave up 5 bases and V 3 bases, and 5 bases lay outside the gene matches. CDR3 sequence reads: CASSLGTGTHEQYF. CDR3 nucleotides: TGTGCCAGCAGTTTGGGGACAGGGACCCACGAGCAGTACTTC.

This clonotype was seen a handful of times. The chain uses TRBV7-2 and TRBJ2-7; D may be TRBD1 (5 bases). The CDR3 covers 14 residues. Trimming pared 1 base from V and 4 bases from J, leaving 11 bases between. Germline V gene sequence: CDR1 SGHTA, CDR2 FQGNSA. DNA of the CDR3: TGTGCCAGCAGCTTAGTACCAGGGTCTTACGAGCAGTACTTC. Protein sequence: CASSLVPGSYEQYF.

The chain links TRBV2 to TRBJ2-5; 13 bases match TRBD2. With the DNA end fitting TRBJ2-7 better, the J assignment may be wrong. The CDR3 spans 15 residues. Germline CDR1 and CDR2: SNHLY and FYNNEI. CDR3 region: CASTGLAGESYEQYF. The CDR3 DNA is TGTGCCAGCACCGGACTAGCGGGGGAGTCCTACGAGCAGTACTTC.

V and J are TRBV7-3 and TRBJ2-5; D may be TRBD2 (6 bases). Gene TRBJ2-1 matches the end of the DNA better, so the J call may be wrong. Germline CDR1 reads SGHTA; CDR2 reads FQGTGA. CDR3 length: 15 amino acids. In DNA form, the CDR3 reads TGTGCCAGCAGCTTTCTAGCGAGCCCTTACAATGAGCAGTTCTTC. Amino acid sequence: CASSFLASPYNEQFF.

The V gene is TRBV20-1, the J gene TRBJ2-5; D uncertain. The germline V gene has CDR1 DFQATT and CDR2 SNEGSKA (reference sequence). There are 13 residues in the CDR3. Trimming removed 0 bases at V and 1 base at J, with 6 bases between. CDR3 in amino acids: CSARDRSQETQYF. CDR3 DNA: TGCAGTGCTAGAGACCGGAGCCAAGAGACCCAGTACTTC.

The sample holds a few counts of this clonotype. Germline and junction disagree at one end, which may indicate a read error. The rearrangement links TRBV12-3 or TRBV12-4 to TRBJ2-2, with D possibly matching TRBD1 (5 bases). CDR3 length equals 14 residues. The CDR3, as DNA: TGCGCCAGCAGTTCAGGGTTCTACACCGGGGAGCTGTTTTTT. Encoded protein: CASSSGFYTGELFF.

This clonotype was recorded a few times. The J gene is TRBJ2-6, the V gene TRBV6-1, with TRBD1 as a possible D gene (7 bases). Germline loops: CDR1 MNHNS, CDR2 SASEGT. V was cut by 6 bases and J by 1 base, with 25 bases left in between. There are 20 residues in the CDR3. CDR3 in DNA: TGTGCCAGCAGCACGGGGGCACCGGGACAGTTTCTTTCTGGGGCCAACGTCCTGACTTTC. This codes for CASSTGAPGQFLSGANVLTF.

This clonotype came up a few times. The V call is TRBV12-3 or TRBV12-4, the J call TRBJ2-5; D tentatively reads TRBD1 or TRBD2 (5 bases each). V dropped 7 bases and J dropped 11 bases, with 14 bases sitting between them. This CDR3 is built from 11 residues. The CDR3 sequence: CASTEMGEQYF. CDR3 coding DNA: TGTGCCAGCACAGAGATGGGGGAGCAGTACTTC.

The CDR3 reads CASSAALGETQYF. The CDR3 coding sequence is TGTGCCAGCAGCGCTGCCCTGGGGGAGACCCAGTACTTC. This chain links TRBV9 with TRBJ2-5; unclear D gene. Germline V gene lookup returns CDR1 SGDLS and CDR2 YYNGEE. Trimming removed 3 bases at V and 5 bases at J, with 11 bases between. This CDR3 is 13 amino acids long. The variable domain in full, with the rest retrieved from reference TRBV9 and TRBJ2-5, is DSGVTQTPKHLITATGQRVTLRCSPRSGDLSVYWYQQSLDQGLQFLIQYYNGEERAKGNILERFSAQQFPDLHSELNLSSLELGDSALYFCASSAALGETQYFGPGTRLLVL.

This clonotype turned up a few times. V and J are TRBV30 and TRBJ1-5; D unclear. V lost 2 bases and J 4 bases, leaving 15 bases between the germline ends. Germline assignment: CDR1 GTSNPN and CDR2 SVGIG (reference sequence). CDR3 length: 15 amino acids. The CDR3 sequence is CAWSKADSRNQPQHF. For the CDR3, the DNA is TGTGCCTGGAGTAAAGCAGACTCGAGGAATCAGCCCCAGCATTTT.

The V gene is TRBV4-1, the J gene TRBJ1-6; D unresolved. Germline V gene data show CDR1 as MGHRA and CDR2 as YSYEKL. This CDR3 has 15 residues. Trimming took 1 base from V and 7 from J, leaving 11 bases between them. This CDR3 reads CASSQAGRLNSPLHF. DNA for the CDR3: TGCGCCAGCAGCCAAGCCGGACGTTTGAATTCACCCCTCCACTTT.

Many counts were recorded for this clonotype. The V and J genes are TRBV4-1 and TRBJ1-6; maybe TRBD1 (5 bases). This CDR3 contains 15 residues. Per the germline V gene, CDR1 is MGHRA and CDR2 is YSYEKL. The germline V and J ends were trimmed by 1 base and 6 bases, with 10 bases remaining between them. CDR3 amino acids: CASSQGWGGNSPLHF. CDR3 in DNA: TGCGCCAGCAGCCAAGGATGGGGGGGTAATTCACCCCTCCACTTT.

This rearrangement joins TRBV6-6 to TRBJ2-5; D might be TRBD2 (6 bases). The CDR3 loop spans 14 amino acids. The germline V gene has CDR1 MNHNY and CDR2 SVGAGI (reference sequence). Trimming removed 2 bases from V and 5 bases from J, with 12 bases in between. CDR3 residues: CASSYGGTGETQYF. The CDR3 DNA sequence: TGTGCCAGCAGTTACGGGGGGACCGGGGAGACCCAGTACTTC.